This T cell receptor beta chain is from a study of blood T cell repertoires in COVID-19 (dated by TCRdb to about 2020). For the wider study: Samples from collaborators originated in the United States, Italy and Spain and spanned both the acute and convalescent phases of COVID-19. A freely available public database, intended as a resource for researchers studying the immune response to SARS-CoV-2, is where the repertoires were released. Nearly every sample came with metadata listing a de-identified subject ID, COVID-19 status, age in years and sex. The material from the prospective study consisted of cDNA or gDNA derived from T cells, B-cell-depleted T cells, or PBMCs. The dataset comprised deeply sampled blood TCRbeta repertoires from subjects exposed to, actively infected with, or recovered from COVID-19. The samples were drawn from the first 160 participants of the ongoing ImmuneRACE study and from some 1,300 subjects provided by 6 global collaborators. HLA class I and class II types, where available, came from metadata supplied by the sample provider rather than from assay-based typing. What the authors observed across the whole study: Clinical and demographic metadata were provided uncurated, with the amount varying by source and participant.

The collaborating institutions used their own protocols to collect whole blood in K2EDTA tubes. For TCRbeta analysis, collaborators shipped samples in one of three forms: frozen whole blood, isolated PBMCs, or DNA extracted from either of those sample types. As for this clone: What antigen it recognizes has not been identified. Base quality data are lacking; no much larger clone is found one base away.

TCRbeta CDR3 regions were amplified from genomic DNA by means of the immunoSEQ Assay, a bias-controlled multiplex PCR. The paper's data handling went like this. The number of nucleated cells in each sample was estimated by amplification of reference gene primers within the assay. Sequence reads were collapsed and filtered to measure the absolute abundance of every unique TCRbeta CDR3 rearrangement. For each sample, productive Simpson clonality was calculated by taking the square root of Simpson's diversity index across productive rearrangements. The table comes from immuneACCESS by way of TCRdb, which keeps in-frame sequences with V and J called. Part of the clones is missing from these tables; in studies checked, under half for an unresolved V gene and the rest for unknown reasons. Clone size and the V and J calls come from that table; the DNA yielded D and trimming. In all, the sample holds about 140,000 clones, and over 65% of those were seen once. The ten largest clones capture 4.5% of the sample.

What was sequenced was peripheral blood. The sequence was obtained from a woman of 80 years or more with active or convalescent COVID-19.

At the DNA level, the sequence is TGCGCCAGCAGCCAGGGGACTAGCGGGGTAGATACGCAGTATTTT. This codes for CASSQGTSGVDTQYF. This sequence uses TRBV4-1 and TRBJ2-3, and 13 junction bases match TRBD2. The germline V gene provides CDR1 MGHRA and CDR2 YSYEKL. The CDR3 goes from the cysteine to the phenylalanine over 15 residues. Only the CDR3 part of the read is kept: 45 bases, read in frame from the first base. Here V drops 3 bases and J drops 5 bases, and the junction holds 2 bases not matched to any gene.